The TCR beta chain under discussion was sequenced for a study of neoadjuvant anti-PD-1 for oral cavity cancer. Looking at the study overall: Around day 43, patients without progression received a fourth nivolumab dose before surgery.

Trimming removed 8 bases from V and 0 bases from J; junction bases left unmatched: 7. The V gene's germline CDR1 is ENHRY and CDR2 SYGVKD. The CDR3 contains 14 residues. Stage II-IVA oral cavity squamous cell carcinoma was new and untreated by systemic or radiation therapy. This clone was detected a few times. Assay: immunoSEQ multiplex PCR; the TCRdb copy retains only in-frame clones and omits some. This table has 11,000 to 15,000 clones, 55% to 75% appearing once. The clonotype originates from a person between 40 and 85 years old with oral cavity squamous cell carcinoma. The sequencing here drew on PBMCs, taken before nivolumab (anti-PD-1) treatment. The rearrangement uses TRBV10-3 and TRBJ2-7; TRBD1 matches at 7 bases. CDR3 sequence (DNA): TGTGCCATCGGCAGGGGGACAGACTCCTACGAGCAGTACTTC. Its translation: CAIGRGTDSYEQYF.